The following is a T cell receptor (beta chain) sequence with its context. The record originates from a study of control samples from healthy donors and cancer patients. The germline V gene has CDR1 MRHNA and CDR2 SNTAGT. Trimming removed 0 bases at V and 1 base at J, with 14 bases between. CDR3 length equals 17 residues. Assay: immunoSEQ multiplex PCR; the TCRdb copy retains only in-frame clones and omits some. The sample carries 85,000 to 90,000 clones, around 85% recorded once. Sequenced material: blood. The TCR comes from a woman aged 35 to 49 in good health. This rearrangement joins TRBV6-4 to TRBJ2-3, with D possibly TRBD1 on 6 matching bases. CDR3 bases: TGTGCCAGCAGTGACTCGGAGGCAGGGGAAGGCACAGATACGCAGTATTTT. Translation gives CASSDSEAGEGTDTQYF.